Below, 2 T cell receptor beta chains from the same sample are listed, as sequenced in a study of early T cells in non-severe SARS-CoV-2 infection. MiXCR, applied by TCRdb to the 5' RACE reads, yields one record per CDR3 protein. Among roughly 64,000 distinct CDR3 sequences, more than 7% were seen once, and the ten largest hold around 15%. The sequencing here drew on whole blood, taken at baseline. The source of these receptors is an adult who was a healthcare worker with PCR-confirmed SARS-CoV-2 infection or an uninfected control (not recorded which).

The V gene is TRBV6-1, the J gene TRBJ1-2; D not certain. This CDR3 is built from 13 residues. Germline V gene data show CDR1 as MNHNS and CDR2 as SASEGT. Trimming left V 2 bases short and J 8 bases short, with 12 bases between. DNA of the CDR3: TGTGCCAGCAGTGAATCTTTGATGAGAGGCTACACCTTC. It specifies CASSESLMRGYTF.

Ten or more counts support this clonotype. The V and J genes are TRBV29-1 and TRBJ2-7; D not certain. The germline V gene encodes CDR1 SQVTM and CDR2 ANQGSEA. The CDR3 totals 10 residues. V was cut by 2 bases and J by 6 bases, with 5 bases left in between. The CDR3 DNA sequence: TGCAGCGTTGAATTCGGCGAGCAGTACTTC. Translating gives CSVEFGEQYF.